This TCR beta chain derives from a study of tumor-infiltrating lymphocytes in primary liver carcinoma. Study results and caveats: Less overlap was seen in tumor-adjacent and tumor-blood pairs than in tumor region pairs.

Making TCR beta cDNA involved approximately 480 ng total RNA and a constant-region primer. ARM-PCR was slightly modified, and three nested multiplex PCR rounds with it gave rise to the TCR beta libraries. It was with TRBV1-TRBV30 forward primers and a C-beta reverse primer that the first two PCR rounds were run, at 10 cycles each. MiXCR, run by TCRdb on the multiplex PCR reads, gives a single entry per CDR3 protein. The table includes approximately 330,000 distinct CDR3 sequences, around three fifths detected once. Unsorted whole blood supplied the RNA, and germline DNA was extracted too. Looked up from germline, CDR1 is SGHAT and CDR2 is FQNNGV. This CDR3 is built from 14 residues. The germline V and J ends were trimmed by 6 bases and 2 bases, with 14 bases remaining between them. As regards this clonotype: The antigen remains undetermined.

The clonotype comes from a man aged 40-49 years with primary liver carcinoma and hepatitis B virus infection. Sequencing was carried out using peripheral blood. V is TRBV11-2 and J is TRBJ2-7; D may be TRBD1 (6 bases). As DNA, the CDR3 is TGTGCCAGCAGACCAGGACAGCCGGCCTACGAGCAGTACTTC. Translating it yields CASRPGQPAYEQYF. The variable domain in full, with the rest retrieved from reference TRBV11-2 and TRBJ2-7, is EAGVAQSPRYKIIEKRQSVAFWCNPISGHATLYWYQQILGQGPKLLIQFQNNGVVDDSQLPKDRFSAERLKGVDSTLKIQPAKLEDSAVYLCASRPGQPAYEQYFGPGTRLTVT.